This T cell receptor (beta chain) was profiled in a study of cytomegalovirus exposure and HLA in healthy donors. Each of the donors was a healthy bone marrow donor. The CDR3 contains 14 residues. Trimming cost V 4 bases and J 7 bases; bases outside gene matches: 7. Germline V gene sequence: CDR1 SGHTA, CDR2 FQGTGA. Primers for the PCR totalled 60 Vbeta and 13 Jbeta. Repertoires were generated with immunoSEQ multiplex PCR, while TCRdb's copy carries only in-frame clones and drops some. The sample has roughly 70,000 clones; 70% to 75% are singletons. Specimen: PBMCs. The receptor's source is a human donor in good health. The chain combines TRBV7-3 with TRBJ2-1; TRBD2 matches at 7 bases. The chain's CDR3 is CASSSDRDYNEQFF. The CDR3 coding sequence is TGTGCCAGCAGCTCGGACCGGGACTATAATGAGCAGTTCTTC.